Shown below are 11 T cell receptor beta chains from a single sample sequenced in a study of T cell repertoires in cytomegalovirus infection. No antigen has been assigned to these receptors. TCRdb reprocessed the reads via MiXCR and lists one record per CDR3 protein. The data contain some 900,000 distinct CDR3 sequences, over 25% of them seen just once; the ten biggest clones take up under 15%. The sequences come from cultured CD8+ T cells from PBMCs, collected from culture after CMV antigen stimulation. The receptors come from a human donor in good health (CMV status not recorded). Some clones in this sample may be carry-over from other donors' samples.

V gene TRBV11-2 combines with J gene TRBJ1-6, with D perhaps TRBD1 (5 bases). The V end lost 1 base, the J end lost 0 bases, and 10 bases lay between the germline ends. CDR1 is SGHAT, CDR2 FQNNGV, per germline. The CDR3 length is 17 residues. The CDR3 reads CASSLGGGYSYNSPLHF. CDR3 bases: TGTGCCAGCAGCTTAGGGGGGGGTTACTCCTATAATTCACCCCTCCACTTT.

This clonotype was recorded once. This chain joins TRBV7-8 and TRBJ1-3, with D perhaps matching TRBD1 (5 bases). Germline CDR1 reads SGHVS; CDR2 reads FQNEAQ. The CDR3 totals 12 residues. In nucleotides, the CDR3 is TGTGACAAGAATAGGTGGACAACCGCCATATATTTT. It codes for CDKNRWTTAIYF.

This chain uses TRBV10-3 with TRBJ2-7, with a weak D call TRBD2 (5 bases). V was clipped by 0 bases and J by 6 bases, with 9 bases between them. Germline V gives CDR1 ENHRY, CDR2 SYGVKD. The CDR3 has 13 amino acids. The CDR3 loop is CAISESWAGEQYF. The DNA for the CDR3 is TGTGCCATCAGTGAGTCGTGGGCGGGCGAGCAGTACTTC.

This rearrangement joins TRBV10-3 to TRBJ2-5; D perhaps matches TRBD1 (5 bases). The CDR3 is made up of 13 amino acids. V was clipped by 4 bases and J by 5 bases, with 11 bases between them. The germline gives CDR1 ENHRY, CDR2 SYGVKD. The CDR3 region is CAISGRTKETQYF. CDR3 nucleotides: TGTGCCATCAGTGGAAGGACAAAGGAGACCCAGTACTTC.

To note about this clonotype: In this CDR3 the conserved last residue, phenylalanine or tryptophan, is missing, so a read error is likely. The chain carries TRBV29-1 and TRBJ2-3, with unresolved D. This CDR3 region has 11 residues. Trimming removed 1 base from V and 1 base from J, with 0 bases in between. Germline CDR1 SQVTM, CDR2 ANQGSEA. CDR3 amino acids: CSVEGTDTQYS. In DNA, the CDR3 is TGCAGCGTTGAAGGCACAGATACGCAGTATTCT.

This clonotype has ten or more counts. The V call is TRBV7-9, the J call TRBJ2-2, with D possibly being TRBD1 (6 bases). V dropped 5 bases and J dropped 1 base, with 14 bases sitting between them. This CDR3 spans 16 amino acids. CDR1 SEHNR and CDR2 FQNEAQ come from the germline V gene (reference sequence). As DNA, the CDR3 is TGTGCCAGCAGCAGAATCAGGGGTAGGAACACCGGGGAGCTGTTTTTT. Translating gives CASSRIRGRNTGELFF.

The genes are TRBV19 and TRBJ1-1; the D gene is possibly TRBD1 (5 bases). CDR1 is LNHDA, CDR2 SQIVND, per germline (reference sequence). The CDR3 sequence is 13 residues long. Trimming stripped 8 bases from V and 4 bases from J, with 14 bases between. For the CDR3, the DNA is TGTGCCAGTTCGAGCTGGGGGACCACTGAAGCTTTCTTT. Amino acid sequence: CASSSWGTTEAFF.

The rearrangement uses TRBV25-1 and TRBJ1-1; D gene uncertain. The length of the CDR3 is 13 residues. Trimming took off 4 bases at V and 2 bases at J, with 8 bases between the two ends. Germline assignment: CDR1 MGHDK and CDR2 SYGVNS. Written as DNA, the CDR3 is TGTGCCAGCAGTGCAGCCTCAAACACTGAAGCTTTCTTT. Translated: CASSAASNTEAFF.

CDR3 sequence: CASSQVIGGAYNEQFF. The CDR3 bases are TGCGCCAGCAGCCAAGTTATCGGCGGGGCCTACAATGAGCAGTTCTTC. The rearrangement links TRBV4-3 to TRBJ2-1, with a tentative D call TRBD2 (6 bases). Germline CDR1 LGHNA, CDR2 YSLEER. V was shortened by 1 base and J by 2 bases, with 12 bases between the two germline ends. The CDR3 sequence is 16 residues long.

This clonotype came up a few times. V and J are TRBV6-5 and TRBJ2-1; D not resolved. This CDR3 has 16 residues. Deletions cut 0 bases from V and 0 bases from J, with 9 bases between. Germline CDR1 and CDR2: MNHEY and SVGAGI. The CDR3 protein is CASSYSGWSSYNEQFF. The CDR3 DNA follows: TGTGCCAGCAGTTACTCTGGGTGGAGCTCCTACAATGAGCAGTTCTTC.

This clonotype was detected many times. The CDR3 here is CASSLAWGGRNQPQHF. CDR3 sequence (DNA): TGTGCCAGCAGCTTAGCGTGGGGGGGCCGCAATCAGCCCCAGCATTTT. The chain recombines TRBV7-8 with TRBJ1-5, with D possibly TRBD1 on 6 matching bases. Germline loops: CDR1 SGHVS, CDR2 FQNEAQ. The V and J ends lost 0 bases and 2 bases respectively, with 11 bases between them. This CDR3 comprises 16 residues.